This TCR beta chain appears in the sequencing data of a study of T-cell reconstitution after alpha-beta-depleted transplantation in children. Researchers prepared the TCRbeta library using unique molecular identifiers, the study reports. TCRdb passed the PCR reads through MiXCR, listing each CDR3 protein once. The table includes some 200,000 distinct CDR3 sequences, around 7.7% detected once. This CDR3 spans 13 amino acids. V dropped 2 bases and J dropped 4 bases, with 9 bases sitting between them. The germline V gene encodes CDR1 MNHEY and CDR2 SVGEGT. Study-wide findings and caveats: For some patients, TCRbeta diversity was high at day 60 because of recipient T cells and thymic progenitors that survived. T-cell counts and diversity at one year post-transplant came mainly from newly produced T cells. In patients about two months after transplant, alpha-beta T cells reportedly arose from several hundred expanded graft clones.

Remarks on this clonotype: Its matching antigen is unknown.

This clonotype was obtained from a male patient aged 2 to 9 who had a stem cell transplant for acute myeloid leukemia, so the T cells may come from the graft donor. The sequencing used PBMCs, mostly from graft donor cells, collected 360 days after TCRalphabeta/CD19-depleted stem cell transplant. V gene TRBV6-2 or TRBV6-3 combines with J gene TRBJ2-7; maybe TRBD2 (5 bases). CDR3 nucleotide sequence: TGTGCCAGCAGTTACGAGGGAAGATACGAGCAGTACTTC. This translates into CASSYEGRYEQYF.